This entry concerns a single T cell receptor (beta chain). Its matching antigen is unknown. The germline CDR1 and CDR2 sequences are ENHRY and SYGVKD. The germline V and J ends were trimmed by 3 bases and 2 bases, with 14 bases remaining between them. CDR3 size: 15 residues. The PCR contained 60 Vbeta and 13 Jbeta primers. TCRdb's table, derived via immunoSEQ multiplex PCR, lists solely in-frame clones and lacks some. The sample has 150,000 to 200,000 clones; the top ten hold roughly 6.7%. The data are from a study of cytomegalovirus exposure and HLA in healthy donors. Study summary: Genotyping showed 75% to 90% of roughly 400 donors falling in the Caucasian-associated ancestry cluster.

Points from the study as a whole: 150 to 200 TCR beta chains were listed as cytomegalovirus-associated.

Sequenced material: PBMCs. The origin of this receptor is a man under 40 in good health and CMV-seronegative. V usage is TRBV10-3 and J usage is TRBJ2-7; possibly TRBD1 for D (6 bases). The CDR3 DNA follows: TGTGCCATCAGTGAATCGGGACAAAGACCCTACGAGCAGTACTTC. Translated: CAISESGQRPYEQYF.